This T cell receptor (beta chain) was retrieved from a study of T cell responses to AZD1222 COVID-19 vaccine. Study-wide points: Among vaccine-associated CD4 TCRs, coverage spanned spike, with dominance at 160-218 and 743-854.

Produced via immunoSEQ multiplex PCR; TCRdb's table is partial and in-frame only. This table has about 86,000 clones, roughly 90% appearing once. To note about this clone: Its target is unknown.

Trimming took off 1 base at V and 0 bases at J, with 19 bases between the two ends. This CDR3 region has 18 residues. Germline lookup yields CDR1 LGHDT and CDR2 YNNKEL (reference sequence). The material was peripheral blood, obtained 28 days after the second AZD1222 dose. The V and J genes are TRBV3-1 (or the pseudogene TRBV3-2) and TRBJ2-7; TRBD1 or TRBD2 may be the D gene (6 bases each). The receptor comes from an adult who received the AZD1222 COVID-19 vaccine. The CDR3 spells CASSQARRGASLSYEQYF. CDR3 coding DNA: TGTGCCAGCAGCCAAGCGAGGAGGGGGGCTTCCCTCTCCTACGAGCAGTACTTC.